The 22 T cell receptor beta chains reported below all come from one sample, sequenced in a study of T cells in localized non-small cell lung cancer. The repertoire was sequenced with immunoSEQ multiplex PCR; TCRdb's copy has only in-frame clones and lacks some. The sample carries roughly 27,000 clones, roughly 90% recorded once. This specimen was peripheral blood, taken before any cancer treatment. The receptors come from a female donor aged 60 or older with stage I lung adenocarcinoma.

The chain recombines TRBV29-1 with TRBJ2-7, with D possibly called TRBD1 or TRBD2 (5 bases each). Per germline, CDR1 SQVTM and CDR2 ANQGSEA. This CDR3 region has 14 residues. Trimming took off 6 bases at V and 1 base at J, with 16 bases between the two ends. CDR3 protein: CSVSTREGSYEQYF. In nucleotides, the CDR3 is TGCAGCGTGAGCACTCGAGAGGGGTCCTACGAGCAGTACTTC.

The chain's CDR3 is CASSLGAAGKGGTEAFF. As DNA, the CDR3 is TGTGCCAGCAGCTTAGGGGCGGCTGGTAAGGGAGGGACTGAAGCTTTCTTT. This sequence joins TRBV7-9 and TRBJ1-1; D gene ambiguous. The CDR3 spans 17 residues. V lost 1 base to trimming and J lost 5 bases, with 20 bases between them. Germline assignment: CDR1 SEHNR and CDR2 FQNEAQ (reference sequence).

The rearrangement links TRBV5-1 to TRBJ2-5; no clear D gene. The germline V gene encodes CDR1 SGHRS and CDR2 YFSETQ. V was pared by 0 bases and J by 2 bases, with 8 bases between. The CDR3 length is 14 residues. CDR3: CASSLEQIQETQYF. Written as DNA, the CDR3 is TGCGCCAGCAGCTTGGAACAGATACAAGAGACCCAGTACTTC.

This chain connects TRBV5-4 to TRBJ1-2; no definite D call. The CDR3 is 11 amino acids. Germline CDR1 reads SGHNT; CDR2 reads YYREEE (reference sequence). The V and J ends lost 5 bases and 3 bases respectively, with 5 bases between them. CDR3 sequence: CASRTDYGYTF. CDR3 nucleotide sequence: TGTGCCAGCAGGACGGACTATGGCTACACCTTC.

This sequence joins TRBV11-2 and TRBJ1-4; the match to TRBD1 covers 7 bases. The CDR3 length is 12 residues. Germline V gene lookup returns CDR1 SGHAT and CDR2 FQNNGV. With V trimmed by 5 bases and J by 7 bases, 1 base remained unmatched. This CDR3 reads CASSQGGEKLFF. The DNA for the CDR3 is TGTGCCAGCAGCCAGGGGGGTGAAAAACTGTTTTTT.

The J gene is TRBJ1-5, the V gene TRBV2, with D maybe TRBD1 (5 bases). The CDR3 has 15 amino acids. The germline gives CDR1 SNHLY, CDR2 FYNNEI. With 4 bases removed from V and 0 bases from J, the gap between germline ends came to 10 bases. CDR3 residues: CASSASRVSNQPQHF. The CDR3 DNA reads TGTGCCAGCAGTGCTAGCAGGGTTAGCAATCAGCCCCAGCATTTT.

V gene TRBV7-9 combines with J gene TRBJ1-6; D is uncertain. The CDR3 is 13 amino acids. Germline V lookup: CDR1 SEHNR, CDR2 FQNEAQ (reference sequence). Trimming stripped 1 base from V and 8 bases from J, with 6 bases between. The DNA for the CDR3 is TGTGCCAGCAGCTTAGGTCCGGATTCACCCCTCCACTTT. This codes for CASSLGPDSPLHF.

The chain couples TRBV5-4 to TRBJ2-1, with 13 bases fitting TRBD2. The CDR3 contains 15 residues. The germline gives CDR1 SGHNT, CDR2 YYREEE (reference sequence). V gave up 3 bases and J gave up 6 bases; unmatched junction bases: 3. This chain's CDR3 is CASSSTSGRANEQFF. In DNA, the CDR3 is TGTGCCAGCAGCTCTACTAGCGGGAGGGCCAATGAGCAGTTCTTC.

The rearrangement joins TRBV18 to TRBJ2-3; the D is unclear. This CDR3 has 15 residues. V lost 1 base and J 0 bases, leaving 8 bases between the germline ends. Germline loops: CDR1 KGHSH, CDR2 LQKENI. The CDR3 bases are TGTGCCAGCTCACCACGCGGCATTAGCACAGATACGCAGTATTTT. Protein: CASSPRGISTDTQYF. Based on the CDR3 plus reference TRBV18 and TRBJ2-3, the full variable domain is NAGVMQNPRHLVRRRGQEARLRCSPMKGHSHVYWYRQLPEEGLKFMVYLQKENIIDESGMPKERFSAEFPKEGPSILRIQQVVRGDSAAYFCASSPRGISTDTQYFGPGTRLTVL.

The genes are TRBV4-2 and TRBJ1-2; D is possibly TRBD1 (5 bases). This CDR3 has 14 residues. The germline V gene encodes CDR1 LGHNA and CDR2 YNFKEQ. V was shortened by 0 bases and J by 5 bases, with 10 bases between the two germline ends. The CDR3 DNA sequence: TGTGCCAGCAGCCAAGATTGGGGACCTTATGGCTACACCTTC. As protein: CASSQDWGPYGYTF.

V gene TRBV5-1 combines with J gene TRBJ2-1; D may be TRBD1 (6 bases). Germline V CDR1 and CDR2: SGHRS, YFSETQ. The V end was cut by 6 bases, the J end by 1 base, with 11 bases between. The CDR3 covers 14 residues. Here the CDR3 DNA reads TGCGCCAGCAACCGGGACACATCCTACAATGAGCAGTTCTTC. This encodes CASNRDTSYNEQFF.

This chain connects TRBV5-1 to TRBJ1-3; D is uncertain. V dropped 1 base and J dropped 1 base, with 12 bases sitting between them. CDR1 and CDR2 (germline): SGHRS, YFSETQ. The CDR3 loop spans 16 amino acids. The CDR3 DNA sequence: TGCGCCAGCAGCTTGTACGGGGAACCATCTGGAAACACCATATATTTT. Translating gives CASSLYGEPSGNTIYF.

The J gene is TRBJ1-5, the V gene TRBV4-1, with no clear D. V was pared by 0 bases and J by 7 bases, with 7 bases between. The CDR3 is 13 amino acids. Germline V gene lookup returns CDR1 MGHRA and CDR2 YSYEKL. The CDR3 bases are TGCGCCAGCAGCCAAGATACTGGGCAGCCCCAGCATTTT. It encodes CASSQDTGQPQHF.

This chain uses TRBV9 with TRBJ2-1; D is possibly TRBD1 (7 bases). The CDR3 consists of 20 residues. V lost 3 bases to trimming and J lost 0 bases, with 25 bases between them. Germline V gives CDR1 SGDLS, CDR2 YYNGEE. The CDR3 region is CASSGRGRLGTGASYNEQFF. The CDR3 nucleotides are TGTGCCAGCAGCGGTAGGGGGCGACTCGGGACTGGTGCCTCCTACAATGAGCAGTTCTTC. The complete variable domain, with remaining parts taken from reference TRBV9 and TRBJ2-1, reads DSGVTQTPKHLITATGQRVTLRCSPRSGDLSVYWYQQSLDQGLQFLIQYYNGEERAKGNILERFSAQQFPDLHSELNLSSLELGDSALYFCASSGRGRLGTGASYNEQFFGPGTRLTVL.

The rearrangement links TRBV19 to TRBJ1-5; no clear D. The CDR3 is 14 amino acids. V was pared by 3 bases and J by 3 bases, with 9 bases between. The germline V gene encodes CDR1 LNHDA and CDR2 SQIVND (reference sequence). CDR3 nucleotides: TGTGCCAGTAGTATTTCCGGGGACAATCAGCCCCAGCATTTT. Amino acid sequence: CASSISGDNQPQHF.

The CDR3 here is CASTDRGRWGRGEKLFF. The CDR3 bases are TGTGCCAGCACCGACAGGGGGCGCTGGGGCCGGGGTGAAAAACTGTTTTTT. The chain couples TRBV28 to TRBJ1-4, with TRBD1 matching over 10 bases. The CDR3 extends over 17 amino acids. Trimming took 7 bases from V and 7 from J; bases not matched to a gene: 15. Germline CDR1 is MDHEN and CDR2 is SYDVKM.

This clone appeared once. V is TRBV12-1 and J is TRBJ2-2. TRBV12-1 counts as a pseudogene. The CDR3 consists of 19 residues. The chain's CDR3 is CASSFAFPVPSMNTGELFF. The CDR3 DNA is TGTGCCAGCAGCTTTGCGTTTCCCGTCCCTTCGATGAACACCGGGGAGCTGTTTTTT.

V usage is TRBV27 and J usage is TRBJ2-6; weak D call: TRBD2 (5 bases). V dropped 6 bases and J dropped 0 bases, with 9 bases sitting between them. The germline V gene encodes CDR1 MNHEY and CDR2 SMNVEV (reference sequence). CDR3 length: 15 amino acids. The CDR3 bases are TGTGCCAGCAGGGACTTCAGCTCTGGGGCCAACGTCCTGACTTTC. Translating it yields CASRDFSSGANVLTF. The complete variable domain, with remaining parts taken from reference TRBV27 and TRBJ2-6, reads EAQVTQNPRYLITVTGKKLTVTCSQNMNHEYMSWYRQDPGLGLRQIYYSMNVEVTDKGDVPEGYKVSRKEKRNFPLILESPSPNQTSLYFCASRDFSSGANVLTFGAGSRLTVL.

This chain links TRBV29-1 with TRBJ1-1; TRBD1 might be the D (5 bases). This CDR3 is built from 13 residues. Looked up from germline, CDR1 is SQVTM and CDR2 is ANQGSEA. Trimming shortened V by 3 bases and J by 0 bases, and 8 bases separated the two germline ends. The DNA of the CDR3 is TGCAGCGTTGAGGGGACGGTGAACACTGAAGCTTTCTTT. Protein: CSVEGTVNTEAFF.

The genes are TRBV28 and TRBJ2-7, with 8 bases lining up with TRBD2. The CDR3 runs 18 residues. V shed 9 bases, J shed 2 bases, and the junction held 21 bases outside the gene matches. The germline CDR1 and CDR2 sequences are MDHEN and SYDVKM. The CDR3 DNA reads TGTGCCAGTCGGGGGGGTCTAGCGGGTTATTTAGGGACCTACGAGCAGTACTTC. This gives the protein CASRGGLAGYLGTYEQYF.

Only one count was recorded for this clone. The chain has TRBV6-1 and TRBJ2-3, with 11 bases identical to TRBD2. J lost 2 bases, V lost 6 bases, and 4 bases had no gene match. There are 15 residues in the CDR3. CDR1 and CDR2 from the germline V gene are MNHNS and SASEGT. The CDR3 sequence: CASSTSGSNTDTQYF. The CDR3, as DNA: TGTGCCAGCAGCACTAGCGGGAGCAACACAGATACGCAGTATTTT.

The chain couples TRBV28 to TRBJ1-1; D call uncertain. Trimming took 3 bases from V and 1 from J, leaving 12 bases between them. The CDR3 length is 15 residues. Germline CDR1 is MDHEN and CDR2 is SYDVKM. DNA for the CDR3: TGTGCCAGCAGTTTCCGGTCAACCCCGAACACTGAAGCTTTCTTT. It translates to CASSFRSTPNTEAFF. The full variable domain, its missing parts supplied by reference TRBV28 and TRBJ1-1, is DVKVTQSSRYLVKRTGEKVFLECVQDMDHENMFWYRQDPGLGLRLIYFSYDVKMKEKGDIPEGYSVSREKKERFSLILESASTNQTSMYLCASSFRSTPNTEAFFGQGTRLTVV.